The source of this T cell receptor beta chain is a study of T cells in localized non-small cell lung cancer. Overall study results and limits: Analysis by sequencing included only one tumor region, so heterogeneity remains possible. Longer overall survival was linked to higher blood T cell density. Uninvolved adjacent lung had higher T cell clonality than tumor and all other tissues. In adjacent lung, a median roughly 60 of the top 100 tumor clones were found.

Details on this clone: Its specificity is unknown.

Germline V gene lookup returns CDR1 SGHKS and CDR2 YYEKEE (reference sequence). This CDR3 contains 13 residues. Trimming stripped 5 bases from V and 1 base from J, with 9 bases between. Sequencing was performed with immunoSEQ multiplex PCR; in TCRdb, only in-frame clones are kept and a portion is missing. The sample shows 65,000 to 90,000 clones, 80% of them seen only once. The receptor was isolated from a man aged 40 to 75 with stage II squamous cell lung carcinoma. The chain is built from TRBV5-5 and TRBJ1-1; no clear D gene. Sample: PBMCs, taken before any cancer treatment. CDR3 in amino acids: CASSMTGNTEAFF. The CDR3 DNA is TGTGCCAGCAGTATGACTGGGAACACTGAAGCTTTCTTT.